A selection of T cell receptor beta chains follows, all from one sample in a study of cytomegalovirus exposure and HLA in healthy donors. Sequencing was performed with immunoSEQ multiplex PCR; in TCRdb, only in-frame clones are kept and a portion is missing. This table has about 160,000 clones, roughly two thirds appearing once. Sequencing was carried out using PBMCs. The receptor set was obtained from a woman aged 35 to 49 in good health and CMV-seropositive. CDR3s include the opening cysteine and the closing phenylalanine or tryptophan.

TRBJ1-1 | TRBV11-3 | CASSLSGQGNSEAFF
TRBJ2-1 | TRBV19 | CASSRRSPEGLAGNNEQFF
TRBJ2-3 | TRBV5-1 | CASSLGLLAGGTDTQYF
TRBJ2-7 | TRBV6-6 | CASSLQGTDYEQYF
TRBJ2-5 | TRBV11-2 | CASSLDREASGGETQYF
TRBJ2-3 | TRBV5-4 | CASSQTSGADTQYF
TRBJ2-3 | TRBV14 | CASSQGSVAGAFVDTQYF
TRBJ2-3 | TRBV7-2 | CASSSQTGGPDTQYF
TRBJ2-7 | TRBV5-5 | CASSLGVSYEQYF
TRBJ2-2 | TRBV4-2 | CASSQDPSQASTGELFF
TRBJ2-3 | TRBV7-2 | CASSPGLITDTQYF
TRBJ1-1 | TRBV19 | CASSTRLGQGAGAFF
TRBJ2-7 | TRBV2 | CASSERGYEQYF
TRBJ1-1 | TRBV7-9 | CSSSRGGTEAFF
TRBJ2-3 | TRBV5-1 | CASSSGQATTDTQYF
TRBJ2-7 | TRBV27 | CASSLTGQRSYEQYF
TRBJ2-1 | TRBV9 | CASSVAGLDNEQFF
TRBJ2-3 | TRBV7-2 | CASSRGTSVTDTQYF
TRBJ2-1 | TRBV7-3 | CASSLGTSGGYNEQFF
TRBJ1-3 | TRBV4-3 | CASSQDFRDTIYF
TRBJ1-6 | TRBV18 | CASSPEASYNSPLHF
TRBJ2-3 | TRBV4-1 | CASSLGLAASTDTQYF
TRBJ2-5 | TRBV18 | CASSPRGLAERGVETQYF
TRBJ2-6 | TRBV13 | CASSHTTTLNSGANVLTF
TRBJ1-5 | TRBV7-2 | CASSPVQGAHQPQHF
TRBJ2-5 | TRBV11-3 | CASSLGAKSETQYF
TRBJ1-1 | TRBV18 | CASSPMGSKNTEAFF
TRBJ2-7 | TRBV6-1 | CASSARGQYF
TRBJ1-2 | TRBV5-1 | CASSLEGLDYGYTF
NA | TRBV6-5 | CASSYQSRDIYEQYF
TRBJ1-1 | TRBV4-1 | CASSHGQGAMGTEAFF
TRBJ1-1 | TRBV5-1 | CASSSGQGNTEAFF
TRBJ1-4 | TRBV2 | CASSQTRQANEKLFF
TRBJ1-1 | TRBV18 | CASSPSDTGASRAFF
TRBJ1-5 | TRBV19 | CASSITGRSNQPQHF
TRBJ2-2 | TRBV6-1 | CASSGGLAGVGGELFF
TRBJ2-1 | TRBV7-9 | CASSPTSGSIDEQFF
TRBJ2-1 | TRBV27 | CASSLPGTRSNEQFF
TRBJ2-7 | TRBV10-3 | CAISESDGQGAPEQYF
TRBJ2-3 | TRBV5-1 | CASSLEGGRDTQYF
TRBJ2-7 | TRBV4-3 | CASSQDNLRAYEQYF
TRBJ2-7 | TRBV7-2 | CASSSRRGGSSYEQYF
TRBJ1-4 | TRBV10-3 | CAISESDRLNEKLFF
TRBJ2-5 | TRBV6-1 | CASSEVLTETQYF
TRBJ2-1 | TRBV27 | CASSFYAYNEQFF
TRBJ2-7 | TRBV2 | CASSEGSGRRYEQYF
TRBJ2-7 | TRBV6-6 | CASQGTINEQYF
TRBJ2-2 | TRBV5-1 | CASSRGHGTGELFF
TRBJ1-2 | TRBV6-1 | CASSEGPGTGYGYTF
TRBJ2-1 | TRBV5-1 | CASSGSGVSYNEQFF
TRBJ2-7 | TRBV7-2 | CASNPTREGEQYF
TRBJ2-1 | TRBV19 | CASSPGQGLGEQFF
TRBJ1-2 | TRBV10-2 | CASGGTDGHTF